This T cell receptor (beta chain) was found in a study of identical twins. General study results and limits: Abundant beta clonotypes from cord blood bore fewer insertions; memory repertoires lacked this pattern.

In the case of this clonotype: Its antigen is unidentified. The junction departs from the called germline gene at one end, perhaps through a read error.

Germline loops: CDR1 LNHNV, CDR2 YYDKDF (reference sequence). The CDR3 runs to 14 residues. cDNA carried unique molecular identifiers, and a universal primer site was added by template switching. Via MiXCR, TCRdb re-called the 5' RACE reads, giving one row per CDR3 protein. The sample comprises 690,000 or so distinct CDR3 sequences, 8.6% of which are singletons, and about 0.98% rests with the top ten. This sample also appeared in a second study, on yellow fever vaccine responses in identical twins.

The receptor was isolated from a woman aged 18-30 years in good health. Sequenced: PBMCs. The chain has TRBV15 and TRBJ2-3, with 8 bases matching TRBD1. CDR3 sequence (DNA): TGTGCCACCCGCAGAGGGGACAGGACAGATACGCAGTATTTT. Encoded protein: CATRRGDRTDTQYF.